This T cell receptor (beta chain) was sequenced during a study of T cell changes during pregnancy in multiple sclerosis. TCRdb's table, derived via immunoSEQ multiplex PCR, lists solely in-frame clones and lacks some. The sample gives roughly 53,000 clones, about 91% of which show up once; approximately 0.41% is in the top ten. Germline V gene lookup returns CDR1 SGHRS and CDR2 YFSETQ. V lost 0 bases to trimming and J lost 5 bases; unmatched junction nucleotides: 8. The CDR3 covers 17 residues. The origin of this receptor is a female donor in good health, enrolled as a control in a pregnancy study. The chain combines TRBV5-1 with TRBJ2-3, with TRBD1 matching 11 bases. Sample: CD4+ T cells from peripheral blood mononuclear cells, taken in the second trimester of pregnancy. CDR3 in DNA: TGCGCCAGCAGCTTGGTTGCTGGGACAGGGGGAGGAGATACGCAGTATTTT. This sequence encodes CASSLVAGTGGGDTQYF. Full variable domain (missing parts from reference TRBV5-1 and TRBJ2-3): KAGVTQTPRYLIKTRGQQVTLSCSPISGHRSVSWYQQTPGQGLQFLFEYFSETQRNKGNFPGRFSGRQFSNSRSEMNVSTLELGDSALYLCASSLVAGTGGGDTQYFGPGTRLTVL.